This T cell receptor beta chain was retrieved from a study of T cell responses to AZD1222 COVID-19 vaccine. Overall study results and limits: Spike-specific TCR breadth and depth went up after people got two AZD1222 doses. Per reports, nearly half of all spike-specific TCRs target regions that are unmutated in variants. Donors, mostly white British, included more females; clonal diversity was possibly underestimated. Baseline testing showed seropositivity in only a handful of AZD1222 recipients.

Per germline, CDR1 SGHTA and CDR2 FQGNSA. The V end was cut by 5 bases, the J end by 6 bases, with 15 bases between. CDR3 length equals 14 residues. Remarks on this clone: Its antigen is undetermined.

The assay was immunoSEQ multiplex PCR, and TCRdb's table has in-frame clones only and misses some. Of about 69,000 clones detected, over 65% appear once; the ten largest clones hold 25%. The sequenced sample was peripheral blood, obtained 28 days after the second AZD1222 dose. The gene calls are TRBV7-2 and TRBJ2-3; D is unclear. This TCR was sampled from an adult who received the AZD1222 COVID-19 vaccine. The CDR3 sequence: CASSGRRVGDTQYF. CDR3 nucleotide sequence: TGTGCCAGCAGCGGAAGAAGGGTAGGCGATACGCAGTATTTT.